The 11 T cell receptor beta chains given below trace back to one sample, sequenced in a study of OX40 agonist ivuxolimab in advanced cancers. This table comes from immunoSEQ multiplex PCR, and its TCRdb copy is limited to in-frame clones, with some not included. This repertoire shows about 11,000 clones, around 86% found once; its top ten account for roughly 30%. Sequencing was performed on CD4+ or CD8+ T cells sorted from blood, taken in a trial of the OX40 agonist ivuxolimab. The source is an adult with an advanced solid tumor such as melanoma, head and neck, liver or kidney cancer.

V usage is TRBV11-2 and J usage is TRBJ1-2; D is possibly TRBD1 (5 bases). Germline V CDR1 and CDR2: SGHAT, FQNNGV. The CDR3 length is 16 residues. V lost 5 bases, J lost 4 bases, and 20 bases lay in between. The CDR3 loop reads CASSPGSGTGLYGYTF. CDR3 DNA sequence: TGTGCCAGCAGCCCGGGCTCCGGGACGGGACTCTATGGCTACACCTTC. Drawing the rest from reference TRBV11-2 and TRBJ1-2, the complete variable domain is EAGVAQSPRYKIIEKRQSVAFWCNPISGHATLYWYQQILGQGPKLLIQFQNNGVVDDSQLPKDRFSAERLKGVDSTLKIQPAKLEDSAVYLCASSPGSGTGLYGYTFGSGTRLTVV.

As concerns this clone: One junction end disagrees with the germline gene, perhaps due to a read error. The chain recombines TRBV7-7 with TRBJ2-1; 8 bases align to TRBD1. Looked up from germline, CDR1 is SSHAT and CDR2 is FNYEAQ (reference sequence). This CDR3 contains 16 residues. This CDR3 is CASSPTVQGGYNEQFF. CDR3 DNA: TGTGCTAGCAGCCCAACGGTACAGGGGGGCTACAATGAGCAGTTCTTC.

The chain has TRBV9 and TRBJ2-2, with D unresolved. Germline values: CDR1 SGDLS, CDR2 YYNGEE. The CDR3 loop spans 12 amino acids. Between the trimmed V and J ends, which lost 5 bases and 8 bases, there was a span of 10 bases. CDR3 nucleotide sequence: TGTGCCAGCAGAGCCTTCGGAGGGGAGCTGTTTTTT. Protein product: CASRAFGGELFF.

For the CDR3, the DNA is TGTGCCAGCAGTTACTATCTAGGGAATGAAAAACTGTTTTTT. Translated: CASSYYLGNEKLFF. This chain uses TRBV6-5 with TRBJ1-4; D remains ambiguous. The ends were cut back, 1 base at V and 5 bases at J, with 8 bases in the middle. The CDR3 runs 14 residues. The germline V gene encodes CDR1 MNHEY and CDR2 SVGAGI.

The genes are TRBV4-1 and TRBJ2-7, with 7 bases lining up with TRBD2. Germline V gives CDR1 MGHRA, CDR2 YSYEKL. J gave up 0 bases and V 1 base, and 9 bases lay outside the gene matches. The CDR3 covers 17 residues. The CDR3 protein is CASSQGGIAGVSYEQYF. In DNA form, the CDR3 reads TGCGCCAGCAGCCAAGGAGGAATAGCGGGCGTCTCCTACGAGCAGTACTTC.

The chain combines TRBV14 with TRBJ2-7, with a weak D call TRBD2 (6 bases). Trimming removed 1 base from V and 3 bases from J, with 13 bases in between. Germline assignment: CDR1 SGHDN and CDR2 FVKESK. This CDR3 has 15 amino acids. CDR3 bases: TGTGCCAGCAGCCAAGTCGGGGGACTTTACTACGAGCAGTACTTC. This codes for CASSQVGGLYYEQYF.

This clone appeared a few times. CDR3 in DNA: TGCGCCAGCAGCCAAGGACAGGGGGTCTTAGGGGAGCTGTTTTTT. Amino acids: CASSQGQGVLGELFF. The chain has TRBV4-1 and TRBJ2-2, with 9 nucleotides matching TRBD1. The CDR3 loop spans 15 amino acids. The V and J ends lost 1 base and 8 bases, in that order; junction bases with no gene match: 5. Germline CDR1 MGHRA, CDR2 YSYEKL.

With regard to this clone: One end of the junction is discordant with germline, which a read error may explain. The rearrangement links TRBV5-1 to TRBJ2-5; TRBD2 matches 9 bases. CDR1 and CDR2 (germline): SGHRS, YFSETQ. This CDR3 is 17 amino acids long. The DNA of the CDR3 is TGCGCCAGCACCTTGGACGGTCTAGCGGGAAACCAAGAGACCCAGTACTTC. Translating it yields CASTLDGLAGNQETQYF.

This rearrangement joins TRBV5-6 to TRBJ2-7, with a weak D call TRBD2 (5 bases). The CDR3 length is 14 residues. CDR1 SGHDT and CDR2 YYEEEE come from the germline V gene. Deletions cut 5 bases from V and 2 bases from J, with 14 bases between. In DNA, the CDR3 is TGTGCCAGCAGGAGGACTCGCTCTACCTACGAGCAGTACTTC. The encoded protein is CASRRTRSTYEQYF.

The rearrangement uses TRBV13 and TRBJ2-7, with 13 bases matching TRBD2. Trimming took 4 bases from V and 3 from J; bases not matched to a gene: 3. The CDR3 extends over 15 amino acids. Germline V gene data show CDR1 as PRHDT and CDR2 as FYEKMQ (reference sequence). The CDR3: CASSWGTSGNYEQYF. CDR3 DNA: TGTGCCAGCAGCTGGGGGACTAGCGGGAACTACGAGCAGTACTTC.

The CDR3 nucleotides are TGTGCCAGCAGTCCCTTAGCAGACTCCTACAATGAGCAGTTCTTC. This sequence encodes CASSPLADSYNEQFF. The chain joins TRBV27 to TRBJ2-1; no definite D call. Trimming stripped 5 bases from V and 0 bases from J, with 11 bases between. CDR1 is MNHEY and CDR2 is SMNVEV in the germline V gene (reference sequence). This CDR3 comprises 15 residues.